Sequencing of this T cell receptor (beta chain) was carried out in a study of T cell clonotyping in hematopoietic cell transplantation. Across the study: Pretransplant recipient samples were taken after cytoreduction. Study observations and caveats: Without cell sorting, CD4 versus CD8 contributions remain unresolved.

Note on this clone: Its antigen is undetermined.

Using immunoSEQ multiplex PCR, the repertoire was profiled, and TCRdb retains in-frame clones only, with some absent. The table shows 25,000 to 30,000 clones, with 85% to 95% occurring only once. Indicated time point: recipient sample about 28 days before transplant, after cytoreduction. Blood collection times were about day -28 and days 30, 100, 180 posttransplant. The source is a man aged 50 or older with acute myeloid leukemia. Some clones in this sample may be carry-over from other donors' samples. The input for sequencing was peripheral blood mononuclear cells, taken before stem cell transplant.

CDR3 DNA sequence: TGTGCCAGCAGCATACTAGCGGGGGAGGGAGATACGCAGTATTTT. Its translation: CASSILAGEGDTQYF. The rearrangement links TRBV9 to TRBJ2-3; TRBD2 matches 11 bases. V gave up 4 bases and J gave up 5 bases; unmatched junction bases: 6. CDR1 and CDR2 (germline): SGDLS, YYNGEE. This CDR3 has 15 amino acids.